This passage covers 27 T cell receptor beta chains from one sample sequenced in a study of blood T cell repertoires in COVID-19. Generated by immunoSEQ multiplex PCR, the TCRdb table keeps only in-frame clones and is missing some. The repertoire has around 300,000 clones, about 88% of them found once; the top ten carry around 3%. Material for sequencing was PBMCs or T cells enriched from blood (not recorded which). Source of these receptors: a woman aged 45-59 years who had recovered from COVID-19.

This chain's CDR3 is CASRYGTGGSNQPQHF. CDR3 sequence (DNA): TGTGCCAGCAGATACGGGACAGGGGGAAGCAATCAGCCCCAGCATTTT. The rearrangement uses TRBV28 and TRBJ1-5; the match to TRBD1 covers 11 bases. CDR1 is MDHEN and CDR2 is SYDVKM in the germline V gene. V was clipped by 6 bases and J by 1 base; unmatched bases: 5. This CDR3 spans 16 amino acids.

V gene TRBV6-2 or TRBV6-3 combines with J gene TRBJ1-2; a possible D gene is TRBD1 (5 bases). The V end was cut by 4 bases, the J end by 8 bases, with 23 bases between. The V gene's germline CDR1 is MNHEY and CDR2 SVGEGT. The CDR3 has 16 amino acids. The CDR3 bases are TGTGCCAGCAGTTGGGGACTTGGGTCTGCCGAGGGCGGCTACACCTTC. Residues: CASSWGLGSAEGGYTF.

The J gene is TRBJ1-2, the V gene TRBV28; D gene uncertain. The CDR3 runs 15 residues. Trimming pared 3 bases from V and 8 bases from J, leaving 19 bases between. From germline, CDR1 is MDHEN and CDR2 SYDVKM. Here the CDR3 DNA reads TGTGCCAGCAGTTTGTGGGTCTCGATGGGAGGGGGCTACACCTTC. It specifies CASSLWVSMGGGYTF.

V usage is TRBV3-1 (or the pseudogene TRBV3-2) and J usage is TRBJ2-7; 8 bases line up with TRBD2. After removal of 0 bases from V and 2 bases from J, the junction contained 6 bases not matched to a gene. Germline CDR1 reads LGHDT; CDR2 reads YNNKEL (reference sequence). The CDR3 has 16 amino acids. CDR3 DNA: TGTGCCAGCAGCCAAGAGGTACTAGCGGCTACCTACGAGCAGTACTTC. It translates to CASSQEVLAATYEQYF.

In its sample, this clone was seen once. The CDR3 here is CAASGSGTGELFF. The CDR3 bases are TGTGCTGCTAGCGGGAGTGGCACCGGGGAGCTGTTTTTT. The gene calls are TRBV10-3 and TRBJ2-2; 10 nucleotides agree with TRBD2. CDR1 ENHRY and CDR2 SYGVKD come from the germline V gene. The CDR3 spans 13 residues.

The rearrangement links TRBV18 to TRBJ2-5; 7 nucleotides align to TRBD2. The CDR3 has 13 residues. Trimming removed 1 base from V and 5 bases from J; junction bases left unmatched: 1. From germline, CDR1 is KGHSH and CDR2 LQKENI. CDR3 in amino acids: CASSPLGGETQYF. The CDR3 nucleotides are TGTGCCAGCTCACCACTCGGGGGGGAGACCCAGTACTTC.

The CDR3 region is CASSLGQGDQPQHF. The CDR3 nucleotides are TGTGCCAGCAGCTTAGGACAGGGGGATCAGCCCCAGCATTTT. J is TRBJ1-5 and V is TRBV7-8, with 9 positions matching TRBD1. The trim removed 1 base at V and 5 bases at J, leaving 0 bases unmatched. The CDR3 sequence is 14 residues long. Germline loops: CDR1 SGHVS, CDR2 FQNEAQ.

The V gene is TRBV28, the J gene TRBJ1-2; TRBD1 might be the D (5 bases). The CDR3 length is 14 residues. Germline V CDR1 and CDR2: MDHEN, SYDVKM. V gave up 9 bases and J gave up 4 bases, with 18 bases separating them. Here the CDR3 DNA reads TGTGCCAGTAACCCAGGGAACGTTGGCTATGGCTACACCTTC. Translated, it gives CASNPGNVGYGYTF.

This chain links TRBV6-1 with TRBJ1-2, with no clear D. Per the germline V gene, CDR1 is MNHNS and CDR2 is SASEGT. The V and J ends lost 2 bases and 7 bases respectively, with 8 bases between them. The CDR3 has 12 residues. CDR3 nucleotide sequence: TGTGCCAGCAGTGAAACTCGAGCTGGCTACACCTTC. Translated, it gives CASSETRAGYTF.

The rearrangement uses TRBV19 and TRBJ2-2; 10 bases align to TRBD2. The CDR3 has 15 residues. Germline V CDR1 and CDR2: LNHDA, SQIVND (reference sequence). Trimming cost V 9 bases and J 5 bases; bases outside gene matches: 9. CDR3 nucleotide sequence: TGTGCCAGCGGGAAGCGGGAGGGCCGGACCGGGGAGCTGTTTTTT. Residues: CASGKREGRTGELFF.

V usage is TRBV11-2 and J usage is TRBJ1-2; 7 bases are a match to TRBD1. Trimming cost V 4 bases and J 3 bases; bases outside gene matches: 5. The CDR3 runs to 14 residues. Looked up from germline, CDR1 is SGHAT and CDR2 is FQNNGV. DNA for the CDR3: TGTGCCAGCAGCTCCGACGGGACAGACTATGGCTACACCTTC. This codes for CASSSDGTDYGYTF.

This clone was recorded only once. The genes are TRBV9 and TRBJ1-1, with 7 bases that match TRBD1. J lost 7 bases, V lost 0 bases, and 12 bases had no gene match. The CDR3 covers 16 residues. Germline V gene data show CDR1 as SGDLS and CDR2 as YYNGEE. CDR3 DNA sequence: TGTGCCAGCAGCGTAGTGGGCGGGACAGTCAACGGTGAAGCTTTCTTT. Its protein is CASSVVGGTVNGEAFF.

The rearrangement links TRBV29-1 to TRBJ1-2; a weak D match, TRBD1 (6 bases). CDR3 length: 16 residues. The V end lost 0 bases, the J end lost 6 bases, and 20 bases lay between the germline ends. From germline, CDR1 is SQVTM and CDR2 ANQGSEA. The CDR3 DNA reads as TGCAGCGTTGAAGATGCGTTGGGGGCCGCTCGTGATGGCTACACCTTC. Its translation is CSVEDALGAARDGYTF.

The chain combines TRBV27 with TRBJ2-1; the match to TRBD2 covers 8 bases. This CDR3 is built from 14 residues. Trimming at V came to 5 bases and at J to 5 bases, leaving 5 bases not matched to a gene. Germline loops: CDR1 MNHEY, CDR2 SMNVEV (reference sequence). Here the CDR3 DNA reads TGTGCCAGCAGTAGTAGCGGGGCCGACAATGAGCAGTTCTTC. Translation gives CASSSSGADNEQFF.

The chain's CDR3 is CSVAHRFQETQYF. In DNA, the CDR3 is TGCAGCGTTGCGCACAGGTTCCAAGAGACCCAGTACTTC. The chain couples TRBV29-1 to TRBJ2-5; TRBD1 is a possible D gene (5 bases). This CDR3 spans 13 amino acids. The V gene's germline CDR1 is SQVTM and CDR2 ANQGSEA. Trimming took off 4 bases at V and 1 base at J, with 10 bases between the two ends.

The chain joins TRBV5-1 to TRBJ2-1; TRBD2 matches at 14 bases. This CDR3 is 15 amino acids long. The V segment lost 4 bases and the J segment 9 bases; nucleotides outside the gene matches: 6. The germline V gene encodes CDR1 SGHRS and CDR2 YFSETQ. The CDR3 region is CASSGGLAGVSEQFF. CDR3 bases: TGCGCCAGCAGCGGGGGACTAGCGGGAGTAAGTGAGCAGTTCTTC.

The chain employs TRBV30 and TRBJ2-7; weak D call: TRBD2 (6 bases). The CDR3 loop spans 12 amino acids. V was shortened by 2 bases and J by 3 bases, with 8 bases between the two germline ends. Germline assignment: CDR1 GTSNPN and CDR2 SVGIG (reference sequence). The chain's CDR3 is CAWSQGLYEQYF. Here the CDR3 DNA reads TGTGCCTGGAGTCAGGGACTCTACGAGCAGTACTTC. Full variable domain (remainder filled in from reference TRBV30 and TRBJ2-7): SQTIHQWPATLVQPVGSPLSLECTVEGTSNPNLYWYRQAAGRGLQLLFYSVGIGQISSEVPQNLSASRPQDRQFILSSKKLLLSDSGFYLCAWSQGLYEQYFGPGTRLTVT.

The gene calls are TRBV5-1 and TRBJ1-4, with a tentative D call TRBD1 (5 bases). The CDR3 runs 13 residues. Germline CDR1 and CDR2: SGHRS and YFSETQ. Deletions cut 6 bases from V and 8 bases from J, with 14 bases between. CDR3 in amino acids: CASKDNFGEKLFF. In nucleotides, the CDR3 is TGCGCCAGCAAGGACAACTTTGGGGAAAAACTGTTTTTT.

V is TRBV27 and J is TRBJ2-3, with TRBD2 matching 11 bases. V lost 5 bases and J lost 1; bases outside the gene matches: 2. There are 15 residues in the CDR3. Germline CDR1 is MNHEY and CDR2 is SMNVEV (reference sequence). The CDR3 sequence is CASSILAGGTDTQYF. The CDR3 DNA sequence: TGTGCCAGCAGTATACTAGCGGGGGGCACAGATACGCAGTATTTT.

In this sample, this clone turned up a few times. The rearrangement uses TRBV2 and TRBJ2-5; no reliable D call. Germline V gene data show CDR1 as SNHLY and CDR2 as FYNNEI. This CDR3 is built from 11 residues. Trimming stripped 8 bases from V and 5 bases from J, with 9 bases between. DNA for the CDR3: TGTGCCAGCGGCGGTGGGGAGACCCAGTACTTC. As protein: CASGGGETQYF. Full variable domain (missing parts from reference TRBV2 and TRBJ2-5): EPEVTQTPSHQVTQMGQEVILRCVPISNHLYFYWYRQILGQKVEFLVSFYNNEISEKSEIFDDQFSVERPDGSNFTLKIRSTKLEDSAMYFCASGGGETQYFGPGTRLLVL.

Worth noting for this clone: Mismatch with germline at one junction end may stem from a read error. J is TRBJ2-1 and V is TRBV4-3; 10 bases are shared with TRBD2. The CDR3 is 18 amino acids. The germline V gene encodes CDR1 LGHNA and CDR2 YSLEER. The CDR3 nucleotides read TGCGCCCGCAGCCGCCGCGGGGCTAGCGGGAGCTCCTACAATGAGCAGTTCTTC. Its translation is CARSRRGASGSSYNEQFF.

The J gene is TRBJ1-4, the V gene TRBV7-9, with 8 nucleotides matching TRBD1. The CDR3 contains 17 residues. Germline CDR1 reads SEHNR; CDR2 reads FQNEAQ (reference sequence). The J segment lost 8 bases and the V segment lost 2 bases, leaving 13 bases of the junction unmatched. Here the CDR3 reads CASSLLGQALRGEKLFF. The CDR3 DNA reads TGTGCCAGCAGCTTATTGGGACAGGCTCTTCGCGGGGAAAAACTGTTTTTT.

The rearrangement joins TRBV27 to TRBJ2-7, with 10 bases lining up with TRBD1. The CDR3 sequence is 16 residues long. Germline-derived CDR1 and CDR2 are MNHEY and SMNVEV (reference sequence). Trimming took 5 bases from V and 5 from J; bases not matched to a gene: 12. This chain's CDR3 is CASSPRPRDRGNEQYF. CDR3 sequence (DNA): TGTGCCAGCAGTCCACGCCCTCGGGACAGGGGCAACGAGCAGTACTTC.

This chain links TRBV9 with TRBJ1-2; D may be TRBD1 (5 bases). The CDR3 runs 15 residues. The germline CDR1 and CDR2 sequences are SGDLS and YYNGEE. Between the trimmed V and J ends, which lost 0 bases and 0 bases, there was a span of 9 bases. CDR3 coding DNA: TGTGCCAGCAGCGTAGGCGGGGCCCCTAACTATGGCTACACCTTC. Amino acids: CASSVGGAPNYGYTF.

The V gene is TRBV5-4, the J gene TRBJ2-3; the D is unclear. CDR1 and CDR2 (germline): SGHNT, YYREEE (reference sequence). Trimming took 0 bases from V and 0 from J, leaving 5 bases between them. This CDR3 comprises 14 residues. CDR3 loop: CASSLGVSTDTQYF. CDR3 nucleotide sequence: TGTGCCAGCAGCTTGGGAGTCAGCACAGATACGCAGTATTTT.

CDR3 protein: CASSFLDRGSGNTIYF. The DNA for the CDR3 is TGTGCCAGCAGTTTCCTTGACAGGGGCTCTGGAAACACCATATATTTT. The chain is built from TRBV28 and TRBJ1-3; 8 bases agree with TRBD1. V was pared by 3 bases and J by 0 bases, with 4 bases of the junction left unmatched. The germline V gene has CDR1 MDHEN and CDR2 SYDVKM. CDR3 size: 16 residues.

Of note for this clone: The sample has other DNA sequences that encode this CDR3 too. The chain is built from TRBV7-2 and TRBJ1-2; the D gene is possibly TRBD1 (6 bases). The CDR3 covers 13 residues. Trimming removed 5 bases at V and 5 bases at J, with 12 bases between. CDR1 is SGHTA and CDR2 is FQGNSA in the germline V gene. In DNA, the CDR3 is TGTGCCAGCAGCACACCACAGGGATATGGCTACACCTTC. As protein: CASSTPQGYGYTF.